Following are 30 T cell receptor beta chains from one sample sequenced in a study of blood T cell repertoires in COVID-19. Using immunoSEQ multiplex PCR, the repertoire was profiled, and TCRdb retains in-frame clones only, with some absent. The sample has 250,000 or so clones, approximately 90% seen once; the top ten hold roughly 2.7%. Sequencing input: peripheral blood. Receptor source: a man younger than 45 with COVID-19, enrolled during active disease.

This sequence joins TRBV19 and TRBJ1-1; unclear D gene. Looked up from germline, CDR1 is LNHDA and CDR2 is SQIVND (reference sequence). V was shortened by 9 bases and J by 0 bases, with 11 bases between the two germline ends. This CDR3 spans 13 amino acids. The CDR3 coding sequence is TGTGCCAGCAACGAACAGATGAACACTGAAGCTTTCTTT. This sequence encodes CASNEQMNTEAFF.

The chain carries TRBV3-1 (or the pseudogene TRBV3-2) and TRBJ2-3; 11 bases map to TRBD1. From germline, CDR1 is LGHDT and CDR2 YNNKEL (reference sequence). The length of the CDR3 is 16 residues. The J segment lost 2 bases and the V segment lost 4 bases, leaving 5 bases of the junction unmatched. CDR3 protein: CASSLWTGGSTDTQYF. The CDR3 region has the DNA TGTGCCAGCAGCCTGTGGACAGGGGGCTCCACAGATACGCAGTATTTT.

This clone was detected a few times. This chain links TRBV4-3 with TRBJ1-6; D possibly corresponds to TRBD1 (6 bases). Trimming stripped 3 bases from V and 7 bases from J, with 10 bases between. The CDR3 runs 14 residues. Germline loops: CDR1 LGHNA, CDR2 YSLEER. CDR3 coding DNA: TGCGCCAGCAGCCAGGGGGCAAGGAATTCACCCCTCCACTTT. This encodes CASSQGARNSPLHF.

This rearrangement joins TRBV5-1 to TRBJ2-7; 11 bases align to TRBD1. The CDR3 runs to 14 residues. Germline CDR1 is SGHRS and CDR2 is YFSETQ. V shed 8 bases, J shed 4 bases, and the junction held 8 bases outside the gene matches. Written as DNA, the CDR3 is TGCGCCAGTGGACAGGGGGCTTCGATTTACGAGCAGTACTTC. It is translated as CASGQGASIYEQYF.

This clone was detected a few times. This rearrangement joins TRBV6-5 to TRBJ2-5, with D possibly being TRBD1 (5 bases). From germline, CDR1 is MNHEY and CDR2 SVGAGI. V lost 2 bases to trimming and J lost 5 bases, with 9 bases between them. This CDR3 contains 13 residues. CDR3 in amino acids: CASSYTYRETQYF. DNA of the CDR3: TGTGCCAGCAGTTACACCTACAGGGAGACCCAGTACTTC.

V usage is TRBV5-1 and J usage is TRBJ1-2, with TRBD1 matching 11 bases. The CDR3 extends over 15 amino acids. Germline trimming cut 2 bases from V and 4 bases from J; bases unmatched to any gene: 4. Germline lookup yields CDR1 SGHRS and CDR2 YFSETQ. The CDR3 sequence is CASSFGTGGAYGYTF. In DNA form, the CDR3 reads TGCGCCAGCAGCTTCGGGACAGGGGGAGCCTATGGCTACACCTTC.

The CDR3 nucleotides read TGTGCCAGCAGCAGGCGACAGGGGGGTAATGAAAAACTGTTTTTT. This gives the protein CASSRRQGGNEKLFF. This chain uses TRBV5-6 with TRBJ1-4, with TRBD1 matching 9 bases. Germline V gene lookup returns CDR1 SGHDT and CDR2 YYEEEE. The CDR3 has 15 amino acids. J lost 4 bases, V lost 4 bases, and 5 bases had no gene match.

The chain combines TRBV6-1 with TRBJ1-1; no clear D gene. The CDR3 has 13 amino acids. Germline values: CDR1 MNHNS, CDR2 SASEGT. V lost 3 bases and J 2 bases, leaving 7 bases between the germline ends. In DNA, the CDR3 is TGTGCCAGCAGTGACAGAACAAACACTGAAGCTTTCTTT. It encodes CASSDRTNTEAFF.

The chain links TRBV6-5 to TRBJ1-1; TRBD1 matches 9 bases. With 7 bases clipped from V and 5 bases from J, the junction kept 11 bases outside the gene matches. The CDR3 extends over 15 amino acids. Germline lookup yields CDR1 MNHEY and CDR2 SVGAGI. The CDR3 coding sequence is TGTGCCAGCACCTTCTCGGGACAGGGACGGACTGAAGCTTTCTTT. Amino acid sequence: CASTFSGQGRTEAFF.

The rearrangement uses TRBV9 and TRBJ2-7; D perhaps matches TRBD1 (6 bases). This CDR3 spans 14 amino acids. V lost 3 bases and J 3 bases, leaving 13 bases between the germline ends. Germline loops: CDR1 SGDLS, CDR2 YYNGEE. The CDR3 DNA reads TGTGCCAGCAGCGCCAACAGGGTCAGCTACGAGCAGTACTTC. It is translated as CASSANRVSYEQYF.

The rearrangement uses TRBV19 and TRBJ1-1; tentative D call: TRBD1 (5 bases). The germline V gene encodes CDR1 LNHDA and CDR2 SQIVND (reference sequence). V lost 2 bases to trimming and J lost 1 base, with 8 bases between them. The CDR3 consists of 14 residues. CDR3 region: CASSITGTNTEAFF. The CDR3 DNA follows: TGTGCCAGTAGTATAACAGGAACGAACACTGAAGCTTTCTTT.

The chain recombines TRBV7-9 with TRBJ2-6; D call uncertain. V was pared by 5 bases and J by 0 bases, with 8 bases between. Germline values: CDR1 SEHNR, CDR2 FQNEAQ (reference sequence). This CDR3 spans 15 amino acids. Here the CDR3 reads CASSLWLSGANVLTF. The CDR3 DNA sequence: TGTGCCAGCAGCCTGTGGCTCTCTGGGGCCAACGTCCTGACTTTC. Full variable domain (remainder filled in from reference TRBV7-9 and TRBJ2-6): DTGVSQNPRHKITKRGQNVTFRCDPISEHNRLYWYRQTLGQGPEFLTYFQNEAQLEKSRLLSDRFSAERPKGSFSTLEIQRTEQGDSAMYLCASSLWLSGANVLTFGAGSRLTVL.

The chain carries TRBV28 and TRBJ2-1; D unresolved. The CDR3 length is 16 residues. V was clipped by 4 bases and J by 2 bases, with 15 bases between them. Per the germline V gene, CDR1 is MDHEN and CDR2 is SYDVKM. CDR3 sequence: CASSSKTWRTYNEQFF. The DNA of the CDR3 is TGTGCCAGCAGTTCCAAGACTTGGCGGACCTACAATGAGCAGTTCTTC.

This chain connects TRBV24-1 to TRBJ2-1; TRBD2 matches at 9 bases. The J segment lost 4 bases and the V segment lost 1 base, leaving 19 bases of the junction unmatched. CDR1 is KGHDR, CDR2 SFDVKD, per germline. This CDR3 has 21 amino acids. DNA of the CDR3: TGTGCCACCAGTGATTTTGAAGGGGCTAGCGGGGCCAAATTGAGGTACAATGAGCAGTTCTTC. Protein sequence: CATSDFEGASGAKLRYNEQFF.

The chain joins TRBV7-9 to TRBJ1-1, with D unresolved. The CDR3 is made up of 14 amino acids. Per germline, CDR1 SEHNR and CDR2 FQNEAQ (reference sequence). V lost 4 bases and J 0 bases, leaving 9 bases between the germline ends. The CDR3 protein is CASSYGVVNTEAFF. CDR3 bases: TGTGCCAGCAGCTACGGGGTTGTGAACACTGAAGCTTTCTTT.

The V gene is TRBV6-6, the J gene TRBJ1-1; D gene unclear. CDR3 length: 11 residues. From germline, CDR1 is MNHNY and CDR2 SVGAGI (reference sequence). Trimming took 7 bases from V and 3 from J, leaving 6 bases between them. The CDR3 is CASNLYTEAFF. The CDR3, as DNA: TGTGCCAGCAATCTGTACACTGAAGCTTTCTTT.

The chain recombines TRBV6-5 with TRBJ1-1; D perhaps matches TRBD1 (6 bases). The CDR3 spans 14 residues. Per the germline V gene, CDR1 is MNHEY and CDR2 is SVGAGI. V shed 0 bases and J shed 5 bases, with 10 bases lying between them. CDR3 amino acids: CASSYSGTGTEAFF. The CDR3 DNA is TGTGCCAGCAGTTACTCAGGTACAGGGACTGAAGCTTTCTTT.

The chain has TRBV5-6 and TRBJ1-1; D remains ambiguous. Trimming shortened V by 1 base and J by 3 bases, and 10 bases separated the two germline ends. Germline V lookup: CDR1 SGHDT, CDR2 YYEEEE. This CDR3 is built from 14 residues. CDR3 sequence (DNA): TGTGCCAGCAGCTTGAACGGCCGGGACACTGAAGCTTTCTTT. Translated, it gives CASSLNGRDTEAFF.

The chain recombines TRBV5-1 with TRBJ2-2; no definite D call. Germline-derived CDR1 and CDR2 are SGHRS and YFSETQ. V lost 0 bases, J lost 8 bases, and 5 bases lay in between. This CDR3 comprises 12 residues. This CDR3 is CASSLALGELFF. Written as DNA, the CDR3 is TGCGCCAGCAGCTTGGCCTTAGGGGAGCTGTTTTTT.

The chain recombines TRBV4-3 with TRBJ2-5, with TRBD2 matching 11 bases. This CDR3 comprises 15 residues. The ends lost 8 bases at V and 5 bases at J; junction bases unmatched: 10. CDR1 and CDR2 from the germline V gene are LGHNA and YSLEER. CDR3 nucleotide sequence: TGCGCCAGCGGACCTAGCGGGAGGTCTTGGGAGACCCAGTACTTC. It encodes CASGPSGRSWETQYF.

This chain joins TRBV14 and TRBJ2-1, with 10 bases lining up with TRBD2. Looked up from germline, CDR1 is SGHDN and CDR2 is FVKESK. CDR3 length: 16 residues. The J segment lost 5 bases and the V segment lost 3 bases, leaving 7 bases of the junction unmatched. The CDR3 nucleotides are TGTGCCAGCAGCCATTGGGGCCTAGCGGGAGACAATGAGCAGTTCTTC. Amino acids: CASSHWGLAGDNEQFF. The whole variable domain, remainder taken from reference TRBV14 and TRBJ2-1, is EAGVTQFPSHSVIEKGQTVTLRCDPISGHDNLYWYRRVMGKEIKFLLHFVKESKQDESGMPNNRFLAERTGGTYSTLKVQPAELEDSGVYFCASSHWGLAGDNEQFFGPGTRLTVL.

This clone was seen more than once but under ten times. The chain carries TRBV12-3 or TRBV12-4 and TRBJ1-5; D not resolved. CDR3 length: 13 amino acids. Deletions cut 4 bases from V and 2 bases from J, with 6 bases between. CDR3 amino acids: CASSSRGNQPQHF. CDR3 bases: TGTGCCAGCAGTTCGAGGGGCAATCAGCCCCAGCATTTT.

This sequence joins TRBV4-3 and TRBJ1-3; D is possibly TRBD1 (5 bases). Trimming cost V 3 bases and J 0 bases, with 15 bases left between them. The germline CDR1 and CDR2 sequences are LGHNA and YSLEER. The CDR3 consists of 17 residues. CDR3 DNA sequence: TGCGCCAGCAGCCAGGCCATAACGACAGTCTCTGGAAACACCATATATTTT. Translating it yields CASSQAITTVSGNTIYF.

This clone was detected only once. V usage is TRBV6-5 and J usage is TRBJ1-2; tentatively, D is TRBD1 (6 bases). This CDR3 is 13 amino acids long. The ends were cut back, 8 bases at V and 4 bases at J, with 14 bases in the middle. Germline loops: CDR1 MNHEY, CDR2 SVGAGI. As DNA, the CDR3 is TGTGCCAGCGACCGGGGGGCAGGCTATGGCTACACCTTC. Amino acid sequence: CASDRGAGYGYTF.

The CDR3 nucleotides read TGTGCCAGCAGTCGAGGGTTGAGCAATCAGCCCCAGCATTTT. This sequence encodes CASSRGLSNQPQHF. The chain is built from TRBV28 and TRBJ1-5, with D uncertain. Germline V gene sequence: CDR1 MDHEN, CDR2 SYDVKM. Between the trimmed V and J ends, which lost 5 bases and 1 base, there was a span of 9 bases. The CDR3 is 14 residues long.

The chain is built from TRBV3-1 (or the pseudogene TRBV3-2) and TRBJ1-1; 7 nucleotides agree with TRBD1. CDR3 length: 12 residues. Germline V lookup: CDR1 LGHDT, CDR2 YNNKEL (reference sequence). V gave up 6 bases and J gave up 3 bases; unmatched junction bases: 1. The CDR3 loop reads CASRQGHTEAFF. In DNA, the CDR3 is TGTGCCAGCAGACAGGGGCACACTGAAGCTTTCTTT.

The chain links TRBV25-1 to TRBJ1-2; 10 bases are a match to TRBD1. V was clipped by 3 bases and J by 8 bases; unmatched bases: 6. CDR1 and CDR2 (germline): MGHDK, SYGVNS. The CDR3 runs to 14 residues. CDR3 coding DNA: TGTGCCAGCAGTGACTGGGGACAGGGGTTAGGCTACACCTTC. It codes for CASSDWGQGLGYTF.

Here the CDR3 reads CATSIRGSNYGYTF. CDR3 bases: TGTGCCACCAGCATCCGGGGGTCTAACTATGGCTACACCTTC. The rearrangement uses TRBV15 and TRBJ1-2, with D perhaps matching TRBD1 (5 bases). The CDR3 runs to 14 residues. V was clipped by 4 bases and J by 0 bases, with 9 bases between them. The V gene's germline CDR1 is LNHNV and CDR2 YYDKDF (reference sequence).

This sequence joins TRBV7-2 and TRBJ2-2; D not certain. The CDR3 totals 17 residues. Germline CDR1 and CDR2: SGHTA and FQGNSA. Trimming removed 1 base from V and 4 bases from J, with 16 bases in between. CDR3 loop: CASSLGSGHGTTGELFF. The CDR3 coding sequence is TGTGCCAGCAGCTTAGGATCTGGGCACGGTACCACCGGGGAGCTGTTTTTT.

The rearrangement links TRBV6-2 or TRBV6-3 to TRBJ1-1, with 9 bases fitting TRBD1. The CDR3 sequence is 19 residues long. After removal of 5 bases from V and 0 bases from J, the junction contained 16 bases not matched to a gene. Germline CDR1 is MNHEY and CDR2 is SVGEGT. This chain's CDR3 is CASSPPWDRVGIMNTEAFF. CDR3 bases: TGTGCCAGCAGTCCCCCCTGGGACAGGGTAGGGATTATGAACACTGAAGCTTTCTTT.